A selection of T cell receptor beta chains follows, all from one sample in a study of early T cells in non-severe SARS-CoV-2 infection. Via MiXCR, TCRdb re-called the 5' RACE reads, giving one row per CDR3 protein. Among around 37,000 distinct CDR3 sequences listed, approximately 10% were seen once. Sequencing was performed on whole blood. These TCRs come from an adult who was a healthcare worker with PCR-confirmed SARS-CoV-2 infection or an uninfected control (not recorded which). The conserved cysteine and the conserved F or W are not part of the CDR3 here. The listing skips clone size in some rows; elsewhere it reads once, few, many or a size class.

V gene	clone size	CDR3 protein
TRBV9	many	ASSVAGQGTTYEQY
TRBV5-6	many	ASSARQNSGNTIY
TRBV9	many	ASSIDLPDTQY
TRBV6-2/TRBV6-3	many	ASSRGPDYGYT
TRBV4-3	few	ASSQQVDSYNEQF
TRBV7-9	many	ASSPPVGQANYGYT
TRBV5-5	many	ASSFFPRLANNEQF
TRBV7-2	many	ASSLARLYNEQF
TRBV29-1	few	SVEEGGKWEAF
TRBV3-1	many	ASSQEGGGNEQF
TRBV7-2	.	ASSLDRGYEQY
TRBV5-6	many	ASSLPGANIYGYT
TRBV29-1	many	SVSRRQGAFGYT
TRBV4-2	many	ASSKGPTDGQPQH
TRBV6-1	many	ASSRATGKNTEAF
TRBV7-6	few	ASSLGGGPNNEQF
TRBV7-8	.	ASWGSYNSPLH
TRBV20-1	many	SAAERGPIQETQY
TRBV6-1	.	ASSVRQGRYEQY
TRBV20-1	few	SARTLAGGPYEQY
TRBV10-3	many	AIRYREVDTEAF
TRBV29-1	.	SVDMGIEAF
TRBV24-1	many	ATRDRYTDTQY
TRBV29-1	many	SANPRDRGKGNEQF
TRBV12-3/TRBV12-4	many	ASSLQWTGGNEQF
TRBV29-1	few	SVEDRQYQETQY
TRBV20-1	.	SAMDSEKQY
TRBV14	.	ASSQWTPGTH
TRBV9	.	ASSATSGSYNEQF
TRBV6-1	.	ASRGRGGIEQY
TRBV9	.	ASSVGGPGAEAF